The 14 T cell receptor beta chains in this list originate from one sample, sequenced in a study of T cells expressing NK-cell markers. TCRdb reprocessed the 5' RACE reads and reports one entry per CDR3 protein, with no DNA. Its table lists 350,000 to 450,000 distinct CDR3 sequences. Sequencing used blood T cells: a sorted CD56 or NKG2C T cell subset, CD4+ or CD8+ T cells, or bulk PBMC T cells (not recorded which). The origin of the receptors is a man aged 18 to 69 in good health.

The chain is built from TRBV12-3 or TRBV12-4 and TRBJ2-7. The CDR3 is made up of 12 amino acids. CDR3 amino acids: CASRRTSGEQYF.

The J gene is TRBJ2-3, the V gene TRBV6-4. The CDR3 covers 14 residues. Germline loops: CDR1 MRHNA, CDR2 SNTAGT. CDR3 region: CASSDGTSMNTQYF.

The chain has TRBV9 and TRBJ2-1. Germline CDR1 reads SGDLS; CDR2 reads YYNGEE. CDR3 length: 16 residues. This CDR3 is CASSVVAASSYNEQFF.

The chain couples TRBV15 to TRBJ2-7. The CDR3 is 14 amino acids. The germline V gene encodes CDR1 LNHNV and CDR2 YYDKDF (reference sequence). CDR3 sequence reads: CATSRDLGSFEQYF. Looking up the rest from reference TRBV15 and TRBJ2-7 gives the full variable domain: DAMVIQNPRYQVTQFGKPVTLSCSQTLNHNVMYWYQQKSSQAPKLLFHYYDKDFNNEADTPDNFQSRRPNTSFCFLDIRSPGLGDTAMYLCATSRDLGSFEQYFGPGTRLTVT.

The CDR3 reads CASSHPGYEQFF. This chain links TRBV4-1 with TRBJ2-1; TCRdb lists TRBD1, though no DNA is available to test this call. The length of the CDR3 is 12 residues. Germline loops: CDR1 MGHRA, CDR2 YSYEKL.

This chain links TRBV12-3 or TRBV12-4 with TRBJ2-1; TCRdb's assignment of TRBD2 cannot be checked, as there is no DNA. This CDR3 is 16 amino acids long. Here the CDR3 reads CASSARLAMGNNEQFF.

This chain joins TRBV7-2 and TRBJ2-3; TCRdb names TRBD1, which stays unverified in the absence of DNA. This CDR3 region has 15 residues. Germline V gene data show CDR1 as SGHTA and CDR2 as FQGNSA. CDR3 region: CASSSDRTSTDTQYF. The variable domain in full, completed from reference TRBV7-2 and TRBJ2-3, reads GAGVSQSPSNKVTEKGKDVELRCDPISGHTALYWYRQSLGQGLEFLIYFQGNSAPDKSGLPSDRFSAERTGGSVSTLTIQRTQQEDSAVYLCASSSDRTSTDTQYFGPGTRLTVL.

This chain links TRBV12-3 or TRBV12-4 with TRBJ1-2; TCRdb proposes TRBD1, but this gene call is untestable without DNA. The CDR3 length is 15 residues. CDR3 loop: CASSPTGPQYYGYTF.

This rearrangement joins TRBV6-2 or TRBV6-3 to TRBJ2-7; TCRdb returns TRBD1, unconfirmable since there is no DNA. The CDR3 is 15 amino acids. Germline V gene lookup returns CDR1 MNHEY and CDR2 SVGEGT. CDR3 amino acids: CASSYPRATYYEQYF.

The chain links TRBV12-3 or TRBV12-4 to TRBJ2-5; absent DNA, TCRdb's TRBD1 call cannot be checked. CDR3 length equals 16 residues. The CDR3 loop reads CASSFAGSQVVETQYF.

CDR3 protein: CASSLTGAPREQYF. The V and J genes are TRBV7-2 and TRBJ2-7; TCRdb proposes TRBD2, but this gene call is untestable without DNA. The germline V gene encodes CDR1 SGHTA and CDR2 FQGNSA. The CDR3 sequence is 14 residues long.

The rearrangement uses TRBV20-1 and TRBJ2-3; the TRBD2 assignment by TCRdb is unverifiable without DNA. The CDR3 length is 13 residues. Per germline, CDR1 DFQATT and CDR2 SNEGSKA (reference sequence). This CDR3 is CSARGAAADTQYF.

The genes are TRBV12-3 or TRBV12-4 and TRBJ2-2; the D gene TCRdb calls, TRBD2, cannot be checked with no DNA. This CDR3 is 16 amino acids long. CDR3 region: CASSSFRLAGTGELFF.

This CDR3 is CASSMGGDSEQFF. This chain connects TRBV3-1 to TRBJ2-1; absent DNA, TCRdb's TRBD2 call cannot be checked. The CDR3 has 13 amino acids. The germline gives CDR1 LGHDT, CDR2 YNNKEL (reference sequence).